The rows below give T cell receptor beta chains drawn from one sample of a study of blood T cell repertoires in COVID-19. Sequenced by immunoSEQ multiplex PCR; TCRdb stores in-frame clones only, minus some. The sample includes 70,000 or so clones, roughly 77% seen only once; the top ten take 35% to 45%. Sequencing input: peripheral blood. The receptor set was obtained from a woman in her 70s with acute or convalescent COVID-19. CDR3s include the opening cysteine and the closing phenylalanine or tryptophan. The D gene is left open where the match is weak. Only some rows state a clone size, as once, few, many or a class for expanded clones.

- TRBJ1-2 - TRBV3-1/TRBV3-2 TGTGCCAGCACGGGGACACAGGTGAAGAACTATGGCTACACCTTC CASTGTQVKNYGYTF
- TRBJ2-3 - TRBV11-2 TGTGCCAGCAGTCTCATGGGGCGCGGTAGCACAGATACGCAGTATTTT CASSLMGRGSTDTQYF
TRBD1 TRBJ2-7 - TRBV19 TGTGCCAGTAGCAATAATGGACAGGCCGGGGTGGGCTACGAGCAGTACTTC CASSNNGQAGVGYEQYF
TRBD1 TRBJ2-3 once TRBV19 TGTGCCAGTAGGAACAGGGGAACAGATACGCAGTATTTT CASRNRGTDTQYF
TRBD1 TRBJ1-1 - TRBV5-4 TGTGCCAGCAGCACGGACAGGGAGAGGACTGAAGCTTTCTTT CASSTDRERTEAFF
- TRBJ2-7 few TRBV19 TGTGCCAGTAGTATAACAGGCAGGTCCTACGAGCAGTACTTC CASSITGRSYEQYF
TRBD2 TRBJ2-7 - TRBV12-3/TRBV12-4 TGTGCCATCGGACTAGCGGGTCTCTACGAGCAGTACTTC CAIGLAGLYEQYF
- TRBJ2-1 - TRBV5-1 TGCGCCAGCAGCAGCGCCGGGGGAAACCAAGGGAATGAGCAGTTCTTC CASSSAGGNQGNEQFF
- TRBJ2-1 - TRBV7-2 TGTGCCAGCAGCCAACTCGGAGGGCCCATGTACAATGAGCAGTTCTTC CASSQLGGPMYNEQFF
TRBD1 TRBJ1-6 - TRBV5-1 TGCGCCAGCAGCTTGGGTCCGGGACAGGGCCCAACACCCCTCCACTTT CASSLGPGQGPTPLHF
- TRBJ1-1 - TRBV7-2 TGTGCCAGCAGCTCCGGGGTGTTGAACACTGAAGCTTTCTTT CASSSGVLNTEAFF
- TRBJ2-2 - TRBV18 TGTGCCAGCTCACCGGCTGGCAGGGGTCGAACCGGGGAGCTGTTTTTT CASSPAGRGRTGELFF
TRBD2 TRBJ2-7 - TRBV5-4 TGTGCCAGCACCAAGACTAGCAGTTCCTACGAGCAGTACTTC CASTKTSSSYEQYF